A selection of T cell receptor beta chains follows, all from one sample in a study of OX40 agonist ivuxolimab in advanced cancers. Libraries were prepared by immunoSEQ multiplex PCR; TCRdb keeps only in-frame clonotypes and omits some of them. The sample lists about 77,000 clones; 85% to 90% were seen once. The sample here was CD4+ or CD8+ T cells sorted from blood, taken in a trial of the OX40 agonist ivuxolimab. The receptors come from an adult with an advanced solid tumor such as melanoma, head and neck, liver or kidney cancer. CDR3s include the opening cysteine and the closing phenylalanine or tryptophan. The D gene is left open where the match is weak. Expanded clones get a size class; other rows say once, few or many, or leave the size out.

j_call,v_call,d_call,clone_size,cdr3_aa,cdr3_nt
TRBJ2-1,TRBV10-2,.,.,CASSGRAGEQFF,TGCGCCAGCAGTGGCCGAGCCGGTGAGCAGTTCTTC
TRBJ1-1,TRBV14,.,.,CASSQNLNTEAFF,TGTGCCAGCAGCCAAAACCTGAACACTGAAGCTTTCTTT
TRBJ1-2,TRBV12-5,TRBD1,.,CASGLGQGGPYGYTF,TGTGCTAGTGGTTTGGGACAGGGGGGGCCCTATGGCTACACCTTC
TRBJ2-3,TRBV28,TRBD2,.,CASSSGGSTDTQYF,TGTGCCAGCAGTAGCGGGGGGAGCACAGATACGCAGTATTTT
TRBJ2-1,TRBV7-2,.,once,CASSLVNEQFF,TGTGCCAGCAGCTTAGTCAATGAGCAGTTCTTC
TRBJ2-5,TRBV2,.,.,CASRRVRETQYF,TGTGCCAGCAGAAGGGTGCGGGAGACCCAGTACTTC
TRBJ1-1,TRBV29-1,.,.,CSGRRDMNTEAFF,TGCAGCGGGAGAAGGGACATGAACACTGAAGCTTTCTTT
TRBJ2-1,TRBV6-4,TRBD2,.,CASSASGGYNEQFF,TGTGCCAGCAGTGCCAGCGGGGGCTACAATGAGCAGTTCTTC
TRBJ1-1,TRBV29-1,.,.,CSVINKVEAFF,TGCAGCGTGATCAATAAAGTTGAAGCTTTCTTT
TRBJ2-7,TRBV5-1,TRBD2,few,CASSPPTSGRPNEQYF,TGCGCCAGCAGCCCGCCGACTAGCGGGAGACCGAACGAGCAGTACTTC
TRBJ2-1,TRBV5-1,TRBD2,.,CASSLAGSSYNEQFF,TGCGCCAGCAGCTTAGCGGGAAGCTCCTACAATGAGCAGTTCTTC
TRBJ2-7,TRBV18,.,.,CAGSPPKALEQYF,TGTGCCGGCTCACCACCGAAAGCCCTCGAGCAGTACTTC
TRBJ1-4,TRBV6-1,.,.,CATSGATNEKLFF,TGTGCCACATCGGGAGCAACTAATGAAAAACTGTTTTTT
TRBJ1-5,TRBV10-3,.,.,CAISEPGRNNQPQHF,TGTGCCATCAGTGAGCCGGGACGGAATAATCAGCCCCAGCATTTT
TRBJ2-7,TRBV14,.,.,CASSSQRQGLGGEQYF,TGTGCCAGCAGCTCACAACGACAGGGCCTGGGGGGCGAGCAGTACTTC
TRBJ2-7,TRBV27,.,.,CASSQDRIVGYEQYF,TGTGCCAGCAGCCAGGACCGGATAGTGGGCTACGAGCAGTACTTC
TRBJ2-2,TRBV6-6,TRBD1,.,CASRQNRGRDTGELFF,TGTGCCAGCAGGCAAAACAGGGGGCGCGACACCGGGGAGCTGTTTTTT
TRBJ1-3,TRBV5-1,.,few,CASSLAWGGSGNTIYF,TGCGCCAGCAGCTTGGCCTGGGGGGGTAGTGGAAACACCATATATTTT
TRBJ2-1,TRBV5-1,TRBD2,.,CASSLDGRAAYNEQFF,TGCGCCAGCAGCTTGGACGGGAGGGCCGCCTACAATGAGCAGTTCTTC
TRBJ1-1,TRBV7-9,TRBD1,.,CASSRTGARWAFF,TGTGCCAGCAGCCGTACAGGGGCTCGGTGGGCTTTCTTT
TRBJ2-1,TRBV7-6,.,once,CASSLASRANNEQFF,TGTGCCAGCAGCTTAGCTTCTAGGGCCAACAATGAGCAGTTCTTC
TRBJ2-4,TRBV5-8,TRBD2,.,CASSKTSGGSQYF,TGTGCCAGCAGCAAGACTAGCGGGGGGTCTCAGTACTTC
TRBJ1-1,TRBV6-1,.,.,CASSEPGFTNTEAFF,TGTGCCAGCAGTGAGCCAGGGTTTACGAACACTGAAGCTTTCTTT
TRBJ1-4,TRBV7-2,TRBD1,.,CASSSPGQGEKLFF,TGTGCCAGCAGCTCACCGGGACAGGGTGAAAAACTGTTTTTT
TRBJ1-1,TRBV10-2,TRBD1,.,CASRLRTGVAEAFF,TGCGCCAGCAGGTTACGAACAGGGGTGGCTGAAGCTTTCTTT
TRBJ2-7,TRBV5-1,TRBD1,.,CASSPSGQGAYEQYF,TGCGCCAGCAGCCCGTCCGGACAGGGAGCCTACGAGCAGTACTTC
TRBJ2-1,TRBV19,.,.,CASSSGQLIVNNEQFF,TGTGCCAGTAGTAGTGGACAGCTCATTGTAAACAATGAGCAGTTCTTC
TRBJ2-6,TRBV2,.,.,CASSGPPTPSGANVLTF,TGTGCCAGCAGTGGCCCCCCCACCCCCTCTGGGGCCAACGTCCTGACTTTC
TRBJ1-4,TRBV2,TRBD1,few,CASNRGRREKLFF,TGTGCCAGCAACAGGGGGCGGCGGGAAAAACTGTTTTTT
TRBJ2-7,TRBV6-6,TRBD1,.,CASRKGQGAPAEQYF,TGTGCCAGCAGAAAGGGACAGGGGGCCCCTGCCGAGCAGTACTTC
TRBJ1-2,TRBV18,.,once,CASPLEGNYGYTF,TGTGCCAGCCCCCTTGAGGGAAACTATGGCTACACCTTC
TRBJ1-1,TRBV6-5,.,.,CASSYSRGTEAFF,TGTGCCAGCAGTTACTCGAGGGGCACTGAAGCTTTCTTT
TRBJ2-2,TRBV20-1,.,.,CSAGRSGELFF,TGCAGTGCTGGGCGGAGCGGGGAGCTGTTTTTT
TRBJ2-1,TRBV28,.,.,CASSVVSSYNEQFF,TGTGCCAGCAGTGTTGTAAGCTCCTACAATGAGCAGTTCTTC
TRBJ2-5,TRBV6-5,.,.,CASSKVYTETQYF,TGTGCCAGCAGTAAGGTTTATACGGAGACCCAGTACTTC
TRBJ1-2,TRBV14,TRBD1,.,CASSGRGQKTYGYTF,TGTGCCAGCAGCGGTAGGGGACAGAAGACCTATGGCTACACCTTC
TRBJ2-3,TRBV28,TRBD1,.,CASSIGTGQDTQYF,TGTGCCAGCAGTATCGGGACAGGGCAGGATACGCAGTATTTT
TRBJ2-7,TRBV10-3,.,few,CAIRQTYEQYF,TGTGCCATCAGACAGACCTACGAGCAGTACTTC
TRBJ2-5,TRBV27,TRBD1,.,CASSFRSGGLKQETQYF,TGTGCCAGCAGTTTTCGGTCAGGGGGTCTGAAGCAAGAGACCCAGTACTTC
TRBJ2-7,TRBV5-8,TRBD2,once,CASSLGTSGSYEQYF,TGTGCCAGCAGCTTGGGGACTAGCGGATCCTACGAGCAGTACTTC
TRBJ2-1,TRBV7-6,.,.,CASSLRARWSSYNEQFF,TGTGCCAGCAGCTTGCGGGCTCGGTGGAGCTCCTACAATGAGCAGTTCTTC
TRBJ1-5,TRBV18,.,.,CASSPTVDSLQPQHF,TGTGCCAGCTCACCAACCGTAGACTCCCTTCAGCCCCAGCATTTT
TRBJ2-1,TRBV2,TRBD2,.,CASIGEGFWNEQFF,TGTGCCAGCATAGGGGAGGGATTTTGGAATGAGCAGTTCTTC
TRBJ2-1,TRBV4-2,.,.,CASSHPGTSYNEQFF,TGTGCCAGCAGCCACCCCGGCACTTCATACAATGAGCAGTTCTTC
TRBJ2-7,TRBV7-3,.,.,CASSFRGPYEQYF,TGTGCCAGCAGCTTTCGGGGCCCATACGAGCAGTACTTC
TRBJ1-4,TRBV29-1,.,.,CSVVHRAVRKTVF,TGCAGCGTTGTACACCGTGCGGTGCGAAAAACTGTTTTT
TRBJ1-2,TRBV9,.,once,CASSVGQRTNYGYTF,TGTGCCAGCAGCGTAGGTCAGCGGACTAACTATGGCTACACCTTC
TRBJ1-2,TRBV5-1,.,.,CASSLDGSPVEGYTF,TGCGCCAGCAGCTTGGATGGCAGCCCCGTTGAGGGCTACACCTTC
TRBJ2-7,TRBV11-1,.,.,CASSGRMTGHEQYF,TGTGCCAGCAGCGGGAGGATGACGGGCCACGAGCAGTACTTC
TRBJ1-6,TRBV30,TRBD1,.,CAWSLDRGNSPLHF,TGTGCCTGGAGTCTGGACAGGGGTAATTCACCCCTCCACTTT
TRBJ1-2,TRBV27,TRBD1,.,CASTDRGPNYGYTF,TGTGCCAGCACAGACAGGGGGCCTAACTATGGCTACACCTTC
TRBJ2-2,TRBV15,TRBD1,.,CATKQGAITGELFF,TGTGCCACGAAACAGGGGGCGATCACCGGGGAGCTGTTTTTT
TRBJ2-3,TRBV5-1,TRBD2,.,CASSLGTSGFTDTQYF,TGCGCCAGCAGCTTGGGGACTAGCGGGTTCACAGATACGCAGTATTTT
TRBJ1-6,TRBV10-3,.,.,CAISERDTDSPLHF,TGTGCCATCAGTGAGAGGGACACGGATTCACCCCTCCACTTT
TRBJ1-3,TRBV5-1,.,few,CASSSAGVSGNTIYF,TGCGCCAGCAGCTCCGCGGGGGTATCTGGAAACACCATATATTTT
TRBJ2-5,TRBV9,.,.,CASSVGRYQETQYF,TGTGCCAGCAGCGTAGGTCGGTACCAAGAGACCCAGTACTTC
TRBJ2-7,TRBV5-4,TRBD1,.,CASSLGGGPYEQYF,TGTGCCAGCAGCTTGGGAGGGGGCCCCTACGAGCAGTACTTC
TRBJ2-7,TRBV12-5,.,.,CASGLETLRYEQYF,TGTGCTAGTGGTTTGGAAACTCTTCGCTACGAGCAGTACTTC
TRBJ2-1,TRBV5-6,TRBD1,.,CASSLRGTGGTYNEQFF,TGTGCCAGCAGCTTGAGAGGGACAGGGGGGACCTACAATGAGCAGTTCTTC